These 10 T cell receptor beta chains share one sample of origin, sequenced in a study of vaccination effects on CD4 cells after COVID-19. Here immunoSEQ multiplex PCR was the method, and the copy in TCRdb shows in-frame clones only, minus some. The data contain about 81,000 clones, around four fifths of them singletons. Their target antigens are unknown. Prior to sequencing, the ViraFEST assay stimulated PBMC with viral peptide pools, which expanded the antigen-specific CD4+ T cells. Culture proceeded for about 11 days, and CD4+ T cells were then isolated. Two-dose vaccination with either BNT162b2 or mRNA-1273 was given to the participants. The source was CD4+ T cells from PBMCs cultured with HCoV-OC43 spike peptides, collected after COVID-19 vaccination. Described subset: HCoV-OC43 spike overlapping peptide pool stimulation. All receptors come from a human donor who received a COVID-19 vaccine.

The gene calls are TRBV5-1 and TRBJ2-5; no clear D. Germline-derived CDR1 and CDR2 are SGHRS and YFSETQ. V was pared by 3 bases and J by 2 bases, with 8 bases between. The CDR3 spans 13 residues. CDR3 region: CASSSGTQETQYF. DNA of the CDR3: TGCGCCAGCAGCTCCGGAACACAAGAGACCCAGTACTTC.

The V gene is TRBV5-8, the J gene TRBJ1-4; D ambiguous. Trimming stripped 5 bases from V and 8 bases from J, with 16 bases between. The CDR3 extends over 14 amino acids. From germline, CDR1 is SGHTS and CDR2 YDEGEE. As DNA, the CDR3 is TGTGCCAGCAGTCCTAGAACGATCGGGGAAAAACTGTTTTTT. It is translated as CASSPRTIGEKLFF.

This clone was detected only a few times. The genes are TRBV30 and TRBJ1-1; D is undetermined. The CDR3 contains 14 residues. Trimming left V 4 bases short and J 0 bases short, with 12 bases between. Looked up from germline, CDR1 is GTSNPN and CDR2 is SVGIG (reference sequence). In nucleotides, the CDR3 is TGTGCCTGGAAGCCCCCAGGTTTGAACACTGAAGCTTTCTTT. Translated: CAWKPPGLNTEAFF.

This clone turned up a few times. V usage is TRBV6-5 and J usage is TRBJ2-3; 9 nucleotides agree with TRBD1. The CDR3 is 15 amino acids. V trimming: 5 bases; J trimming: 2 bases; junction bases outside the gene matches: 5. Germline CDR1 reads MNHEY; CDR2 reads SVGAGI. The CDR3 protein is CASSRQGVYTDTQYF. For the CDR3, the DNA is TGTGCCAGCAGTCGACAGGGGGTTTACACAGATACGCAGTATTTT.

V gene TRBV6-5 combines with J gene TRBJ2-7; 11 bases are a match to TRBD1. In germline, CDR1 is MNHEY, CDR2 SVGAGI. V lost 8 bases, J lost 6 bases, and 9 bases stayed unmatched. The CDR3 sequence is 14 residues long. The CDR3 region has the DNA TGTGCCAGCTATGGACAGGGGGCTCGTCGCGAGCAGTACGTC. Its translation: CASYGQGARREQYV.

J is TRBJ2-2 and V is TRBV5-1; 11 bases are shared with TRBD1. V lost 6 bases and J lost 5; bases outside the gene matches: 9. Germline CDR1 is SGHRS and CDR2 is YFSETQ. The CDR3 has 16 amino acids. CDR3 sequence: CASTIGQGASTGELFF. The CDR3 DNA sequence: TGCGCCAGCACCATCGGACAGGGGGCATCTACCGGGGAGCTGTTTTTT.

The CDR3 spells CASSQEYSGAYSPLHF. The CDR3 DNA reads as TGCGCCAGCAGCCAAGAGTATTCAGGGGCCTATTCACCCCTCCACTTT. J is TRBJ1-6 and V is TRBV4-3; the D gene is possibly TRBD1 (6 bases). This CDR3 contains 16 residues. Trimming pared 0 bases from V and 8 bases from J, leaving 14 bases between. CDR1 and CDR2 from the germline V gene are LGHNA and YSLEER.

The chain combines TRBV9 with TRBJ2-5, with D possibly being TRBD1 or TRBD2 (6 bases each). Germline V gene data show CDR1 as SGDLS and CDR2 as YYNGEE. The CDR3 has 15 residues. V was trimmed by 4 bases and J by 2 bases, leaving 15 bases between them. CDR3 residues: CASSSRGGLQETQYF. CDR3 nucleotide sequence: TGTGCCAGCAGCTCCCGTGGGGGGCTTCAAGAGACCCAGTACTTC.

The gene calls are TRBV2 and TRBJ2-5; D gene ambiguous. The germline gives CDR1 SNHLY, CDR2 FYNNEI. Trimming removed 6 bases from V and 0 bases from J, with 5 bases in between. This CDR3 spans 12 amino acids. The CDR3 sequence is CASSPDQETQYF. The DNA for the CDR3 is TGTGCCAGCAGCCCGGACCAAGAGACCCAGTACTTC.

This clone has only a few counts. V and J are TRBV2 and TRBJ1-6; 9 nucleotides match TRBD1. This CDR3 contains 15 residues. The V gene's germline CDR1 is SNHLY and CDR2 FYNNEI. Trimming at V came to 6 bases and at J to 8 bases, leaving 8 bases not matched to a gene. CDR3 region: CASRDPTGGDSPLHF. DNA for the CDR3: TGTGCCAGCAGGGACCCGACAGGGGGGGATTCACCCCTCCACTTT.